These T cell receptor beta chains were read from a single sample in a study of T-cell reconstitution after alpha-beta-depleted transplantation in children. TCRdb called the PCR reads again in MiXCR, with one record for every CDR3 protein. This table has about 200,000 distinct CDR3 sequences, 8.4% appearing once. Here the sequenced sample was PBMCs, mostly from graft donor cells, taken 360 days after TCRalphabeta/CD19-depleted stem cell transplant. All receptors come from a male patient aged 2-15 years who had a stem cell transplant for acute myeloid leukemia, so the T cells may come from the graft donor. The CDR3 runs from the conserved cysteine through the conserved F or W. D genes are given only for firm matches. Clone sizes are given selectively: once, few, many, or a class where the clone is expanded.

j_call | clone_size | v_call | d_call | cdr3_nt | cdr3_aa
TRBJ1-5 | many | TRBV21-1 | NA | TGTGCCAGCAGCAAAGAGGACCCCCCGGCGCCCCAGCATTTT | CASSKEDPPAPQHF
TRBJ1-6 | many | TRBV18 | NA | TGTGCCAGCTCCCCAGGGTCCAATAATTCACCCCTCCACTTT | CASSPGSNNSPLHF
TRBJ1-4 | few | TRBV27 | NA | TGTGCCAGCAGGCCCACCCTTTTTGCAACTAATGAAAAACTGTTTTTT | CASRPTLFATNEKLFF
TRBJ1-6 | many | TRBV29-1 | NA | TGCAGCGTTGTCGAAGGGGCAAATTCACCCCTCCACTTT | CSVVEGANSPLHF
TRBJ2-1 | many | TRBV11-1 | TRBD2 | TGTGCCAGCACCGGACTAGCGGAGAACAATGAGCAGTTCTTC | CASTGLAENNEQFF
TRBJ2-1 | NA | TRBV20-1 | TRBD2 | TGCAGTGCTTTACCTAGCGGAACATACAATGAGCAGTTCTTC | CSALPSGTYNEQFF
TRBJ2-5 | NA | TRBV10-3 | TRBD1 | TGTGCCATCTCGGCTCCCGGGACAGGGCAAGAGACCCAGTACTTC | CAISAPGTGQETQYF
TRBJ2-2 | many | TRBV4-2 | TRBD2 | TGTGCCAGCAGCCCTCCAGGACTAGCGGGAGGGACCGGGGAGCTGTTTTTT | CASSPPGLAGGTGELFF
TRBJ1-2 | many | TRBV28 | TRBD1 | TGTGCCAGCAGAGCAACCGGGACAGGGGGCAATGGCTACACCTTC | CASRATGTGGNGYTF
TRBJ1-6 | few | TRBV25-1 | NA | TGTGCCAGCAGTCCTGACAGCTATCATAATTCACCCCTCCACTTT | CASSPDSYHNSPLHF